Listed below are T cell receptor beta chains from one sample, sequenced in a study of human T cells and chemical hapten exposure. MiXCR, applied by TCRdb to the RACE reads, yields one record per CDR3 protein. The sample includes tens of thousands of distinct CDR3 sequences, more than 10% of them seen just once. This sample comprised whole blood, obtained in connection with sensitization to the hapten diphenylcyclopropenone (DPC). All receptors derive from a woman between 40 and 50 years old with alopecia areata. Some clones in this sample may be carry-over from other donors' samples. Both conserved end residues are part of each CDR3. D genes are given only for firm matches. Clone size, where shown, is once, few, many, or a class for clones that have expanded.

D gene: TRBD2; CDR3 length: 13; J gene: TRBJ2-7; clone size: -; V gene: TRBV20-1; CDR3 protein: CSALGAGAFEQYF; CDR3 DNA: TGCAGTGCCCTAGGGGCGGGAGCTTTCGAGCAGTACTTC
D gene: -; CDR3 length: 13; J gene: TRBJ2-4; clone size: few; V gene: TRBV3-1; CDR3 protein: CASSRDGKNIQYF; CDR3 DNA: TGTGCCAGCAGCCGGGACGGGAAAAACATTCAGTACTTC
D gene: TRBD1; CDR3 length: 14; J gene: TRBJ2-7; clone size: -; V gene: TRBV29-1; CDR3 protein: CSVDGTGGSDEQYF; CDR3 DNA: TGCAGCGTAGACGGGACAGGGGGTTCTGACGAGCAGTACTTC
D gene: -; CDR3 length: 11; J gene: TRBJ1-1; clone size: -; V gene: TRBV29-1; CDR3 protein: CSGTPGPEAFF; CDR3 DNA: TGCAGCGGGACGCCGGGCCCCGAGGCTTTCTTT
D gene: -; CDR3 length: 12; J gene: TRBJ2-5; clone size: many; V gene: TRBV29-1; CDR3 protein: CSVVLYQETQYF; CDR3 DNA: TGCAGCGTTGTCCTATACCAAGAGACCCAGTACTTC
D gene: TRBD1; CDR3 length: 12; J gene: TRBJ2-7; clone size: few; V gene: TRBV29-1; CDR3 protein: CSVELQGDEQYF; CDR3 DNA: TGCAGCGTTGAGTTACAGGGGGACGAGCAGTACTTC
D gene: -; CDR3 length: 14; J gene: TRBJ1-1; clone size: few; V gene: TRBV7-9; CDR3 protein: CASSYSGANTEAFF; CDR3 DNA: TGTGCCAGCAGCTACTCAGGGGCGAACACTGAAGCTTTCTTT
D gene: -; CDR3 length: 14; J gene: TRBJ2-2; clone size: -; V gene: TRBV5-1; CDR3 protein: CATRQGSGTGELFF; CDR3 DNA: TGCGCCACCCGACAGGGTAGCGGGACCGGGGAGCTGTTTTTT
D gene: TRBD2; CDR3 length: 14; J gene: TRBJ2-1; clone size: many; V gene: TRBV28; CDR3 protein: CASSLSGGEDEQFF; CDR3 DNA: TGTGCCAGCAGTTTAAGCGGGGGGGAGGATGAGCAGTTCTTC
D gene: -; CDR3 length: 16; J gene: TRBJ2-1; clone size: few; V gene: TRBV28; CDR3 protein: CASSSSWGSSYNEQFF; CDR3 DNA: TGTGCCAGCAGTTCATCATGGGGGAGCTCCTACAATGAGCAGTTCTTC
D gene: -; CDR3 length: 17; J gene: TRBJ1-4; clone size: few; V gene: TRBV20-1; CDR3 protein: CSARDSRRDGGQEKLFF; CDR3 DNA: TGCAGTGCTAGAGATAGCCGGAGGGACGGGGGGCAGGAAAAACTGTTTTTT
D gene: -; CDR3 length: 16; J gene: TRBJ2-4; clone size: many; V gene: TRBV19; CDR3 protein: CASSIGNLGIKNIQYF; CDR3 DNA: TGTGCCAGTAGTATAGGGAACCTTGGGATCAAAAACATTCAGTACTTC
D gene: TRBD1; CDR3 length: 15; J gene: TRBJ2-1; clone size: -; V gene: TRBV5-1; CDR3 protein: CASSLGHRGYNEQFF; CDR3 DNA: TGCGCCAGCAGCTTGGGACACAGGGGTTACAATGAGCAGTTCTTC
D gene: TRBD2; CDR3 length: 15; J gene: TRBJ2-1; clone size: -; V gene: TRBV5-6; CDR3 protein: CASSLLGGTYNEQFF; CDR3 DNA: TGTGCCAGCAGCCTACTGGGGGGGACCTACAATGAGCAGTTCTTC
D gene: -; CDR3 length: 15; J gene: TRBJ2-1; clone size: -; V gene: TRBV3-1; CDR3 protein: CASSQDISAGNEQFF; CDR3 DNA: TGTGCCAGCAGCCAAGATATTTCGGCGGGCAATGAGCAGTTCTTC
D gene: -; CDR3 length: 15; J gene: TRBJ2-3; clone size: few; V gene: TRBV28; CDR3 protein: CASSTSGVGMDTQYF; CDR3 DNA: TGTGCCAGCAGCACATCAGGGGTTGGGATGGATACGCAGTATTTT
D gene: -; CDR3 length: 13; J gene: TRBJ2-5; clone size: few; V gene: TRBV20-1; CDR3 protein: CSARTSLQETQYF; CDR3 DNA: TGCAGTGCTAGAACTAGCCTCCAAGAGACCCAGTACTTC
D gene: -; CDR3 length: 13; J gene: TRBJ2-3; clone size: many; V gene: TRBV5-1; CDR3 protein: CASSLGTPDTQYF; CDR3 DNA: TGCGCCAGCAGCTTGGGTACTCCAGATACGCAGTATTTT
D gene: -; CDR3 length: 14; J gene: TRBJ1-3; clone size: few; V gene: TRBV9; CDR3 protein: CASSVLSSGNTIYF; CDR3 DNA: TGTGCCAGCAGCGTACTGAGCTCTGGAAACACCATATATTTT
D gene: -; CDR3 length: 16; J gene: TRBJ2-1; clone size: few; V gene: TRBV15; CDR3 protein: CATSISGDGPMNEQFF; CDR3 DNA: TGTGCCACCAGCATTTCAGGGGATGGGCCCATGAATGAGCAGTTCTTC
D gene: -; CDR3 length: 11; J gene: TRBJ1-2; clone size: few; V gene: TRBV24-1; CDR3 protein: CATSEGNGYTF; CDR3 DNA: TGTGCCACCAGTGAAGGAAATGGCTACACCTTC
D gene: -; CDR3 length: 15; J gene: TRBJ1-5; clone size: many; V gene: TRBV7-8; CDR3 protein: CATPNTGNSNQPQHF; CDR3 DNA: TGTGCCACCCCTAATACAGGAAATAGCAATCAGCCCCAGCATTTT
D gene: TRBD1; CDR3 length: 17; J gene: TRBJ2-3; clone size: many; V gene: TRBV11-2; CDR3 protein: CATPRDRLSPSTDTQYF; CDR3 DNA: TGTGCCACGCCAAGGGACAGGCTCAGCCCTAGCACAGATACGCAGTATTTT